The T cell receptor (beta chain) described here comes from a study of cytomegalovirus exposure and HLA in healthy donors. Whole-study findings and limits: In a later analysis, at a false discovery rate of 0.05, approximately 15,000 TCR beta sequences matched HLA alleles. In a later analysis, V- and J-gene trimming of beta chains associated with a DCLRE1C missense variant, replicated independently. Looking again later, the authors saw that most CMV-associated TCR beta chains seemed HLA-restricted.

Only a few counts were recorded for this clone. What it binds is not known. The germline V gene encodes CDR1 MNHEY and CDR2 SMNVEV (reference sequence). V was pared by 6 bases and J by 3 bases, with 15 bases between. The CDR3 is made up of 14 amino acids. In the PCR, 60 Vbeta and 13 Jbeta primers were used. Some clones are missing from TCRdb's copy, which holds only in-frame ones; the method was immunoSEQ multiplex PCR. In the table there are tens of thousands of clones, 74% of which are singletons. Sequences were obtained from PBMCs. The chain joins TRBV27 to TRBJ2-7; maybe TRBD2 (7 bases). This clonotype was sampled from a man aged 35 to 55 in good health and CMV-seropositive. CDR3 in amino acids: CASRRGGPLYEQYF. Here the CDR3 DNA reads TGTGCCAGCAGGAGGGGGGGCCCCCTCTACGAGCAGTACTTC.